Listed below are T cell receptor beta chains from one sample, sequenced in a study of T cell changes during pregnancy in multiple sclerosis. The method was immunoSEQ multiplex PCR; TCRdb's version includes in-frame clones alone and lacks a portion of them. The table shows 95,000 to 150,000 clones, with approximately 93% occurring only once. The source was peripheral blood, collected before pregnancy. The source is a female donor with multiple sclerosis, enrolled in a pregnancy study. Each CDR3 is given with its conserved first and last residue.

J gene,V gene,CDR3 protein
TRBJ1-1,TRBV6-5,CASSTRGYAEAFF
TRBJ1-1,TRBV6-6,CASSYQAVNTEAFF
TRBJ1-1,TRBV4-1,CASSLRRQGELAFF
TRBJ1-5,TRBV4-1,CASSETGGPQGDQPQHF
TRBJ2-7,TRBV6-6,CASSYGERGENEQYF
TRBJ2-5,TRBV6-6,CASSYSGGQETQYF
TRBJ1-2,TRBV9,CASSIRDSTF
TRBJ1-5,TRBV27,CASSLAGGNQPQHF
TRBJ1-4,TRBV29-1,CSVRTGNEKLFF
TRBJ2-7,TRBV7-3,CASSSWPPEQYF
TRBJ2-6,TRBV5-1,CASSLLIPGANVLTF
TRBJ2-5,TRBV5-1,CASSSWTVLGETQYF
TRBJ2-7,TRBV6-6,CASSYSGQGNDEQYF
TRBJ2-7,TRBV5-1,CASSSQGHEQYF
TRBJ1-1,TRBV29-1,CSVEGQNTEAFF
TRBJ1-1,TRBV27,CATRGAGALNTEAFF